What follows are 23 T cell receptor beta chains derived from one specimen sequenced in a study of cytomegalovirus exposure and HLA in healthy donors. PCR primers comprised 60 Vbeta and 13 Jbeta primers. TCRdb's copy holds only in-frame clones and misses some; the assay was immunoSEQ multiplex PCR. Here the sample spans 120,000 or so clones, over 70% being singletons. Sequencing was done on a sample of PBMCs. These receptors all stem from a woman aged 45-60 years in good health and CMV-seronegative.

The gene calls are TRBV27 and TRBJ2-1; the D is unclear. The germline CDR1 and CDR2 sequences are MNHEY and SMNVEV (reference sequence). The CDR3 length is 15 residues. V was shortened by 3 bases and J by 4 bases, with 13 bases between the two germline ends. DNA for the CDR3: TGTGCCAGCAGTTTCTGGTCTAGAGGATACAATGAGCAGTTCTTC. Its translation is CASSFWSRGYNEQFF.

The chain employs TRBV29-1 and TRBJ2-7, with D possibly TRBD2 on 10 matching bases. The CDR3 runs 21 residues. V was shortened by 3 bases and J by 6 bases, with 39 bases between the two germline ends. The V gene's germline CDR1 is SQVTM and CDR2 ANQGSEA. CDR3 residues: CSVDTDRGTGLASGRASEQYF. CDR3 sequence (DNA): TGCAGCGTTGACACGGACAGGGGTACGGGCTTGGCGAGCGGGAGGGCCTCCGAGCAGTACTTC.

V is TRBV9 and J is TRBJ1-1; D is unresolved. The V gene lost 4 bases and the J gene lost 0 bases, with 7 bases spanning the gap. This CDR3 region has 13 residues. Germline V gene sequence: CDR1 SGDLS, CDR2 YYNGEE. CDR3 sequence: CASSREVNTEAFF. The CDR3 nucleotides read TGTGCCAGCAGCCGAGAGGTGAACACTGAAGCTTTCTTT.

V usage is TRBV7-2 and J usage is TRBJ2-1, with TRBD2 as a possible D gene (7 bases). The germline V gene encodes CDR1 SGHTA and CDR2 FQGNSA. The CDR3 contains 16 residues. Trimming took 1 base from V and 4 from J, leaving 14 bases between them. CDR3 residues: CASSLEGRGGYNEQFF. CDR3 nucleotides: TGTGCCAGCAGCTTAGAAGGGAGGGGGGGGTACAATGAGCAGTTCTTC.

The rearrangement links TRBV18 to TRBJ2-7, with TRBD1 matching 9 bases. Trimming cost V 6 bases and J 6 bases; bases outside gene matches: 9. CDR1 and CDR2 (germline): KGHSH, LQKENI. CDR3 size: 14 residues. CDR3 nucleotide sequence: TGTGCCAGCTCGCCGGGACAGGGATCATTCGAGCAGTACTTC. It translates to CASSPGQGSFEQYF.

The J gene is TRBJ2-1, the V gene TRBV7-6, with 10 bases aligning to TRBD2. Germline CDR1 reads SGHVS; CDR2 reads FNYEAQ. CDR3 size: 17 residues. After removal of 0 bases from V and 7 bases from J, the junction contained 9 bases not matched to a gene. DNA of the CDR3: TGTGCCAGCAGCTTAGCGCGAACTAGCGGGAATCTGAATGAGCAGTTCTTC. Residues: CASSLARTSGNLNEQFF.

The chain combines TRBV18 with TRBJ2-1; 11 nucleotides agree with TRBD1. The J segment lost 7 bases and the V segment lost 6 bases, leaving 14 bases of the junction unmatched. CDR1 is KGHSH and CDR2 is LQKENI in the germline V gene. CDR3 length equals 17 residues. The CDR3 spells CASSRTTAGQGGNEQFF. The CDR3 region has the DNA TGTGCCAGCTCTCGGACCACAGCGGGACAGGGGGGAAATGAGCAGTTCTTC. The full variable domain, rest sourced from reference TRBV18 and TRBJ2-1, is NAGVMQNPRHLVRRRGQEARLRCSPMKGHSHVYWYRQLPEEGLKFMVYLQKENIIDESGMPKERFSAEFPKEGPSILRIQQVVRGDSAAYFCASSRTTAGQGGNEQFFGPGTRLTVL.

In this sample, this clone is medium-sized (0.01 to 0.1%). The CDR3 sequence is CASRLGRDEKLFF. CDR3 nucleotide sequence: TGCGCCAGCAGGCTGGGCAGGGATGAAAAACTGTTTTTT. The chain joins TRBV10-2 to TRBJ1-4, with D perhaps TRBD1 (5 bases). The CDR3 is made up of 13 amino acids. V was trimmed by 6 bases and J by 6 bases, leaving 11 bases between them. Looked up from germline, CDR1 is WSHSY and CDR2 is SAAADI.

J is TRBJ2-2 and V is TRBV11-2; no clear D. Trimming pared 3 bases from V and 4 bases from J, leaving 9 bases between. The CDR3 loop spans 14 amino acids. CDR1 and CDR2 (germline): SGHAT, FQNNGV. The chain's CDR3 is CASSFLSSTGELFF. Written as DNA, the CDR3 is TGTGCCAGCAGCTTCTTGTCTAGCACCGGGGAGCTGTTTTTT.

This clone was counted once. In DNA, the CDR3 is TGTGCCAGCAGCCTAACGACTAGCGGGGGAGATACGCAGTATTTT. Protein product: CASSLTTSGGDTQYF. V is TRBV7-2 and J is TRBJ2-3; 12 nucleotides line up with TRBD2. The CDR3 runs 15 residues. The germline CDR1 and CDR2 sequences are SGHTA and FQGNSA. V was pared by 5 bases and J by 5 bases, with 5 bases of the junction left unmatched. Looking up the rest from reference TRBV7-2 and TRBJ2-3 gives the full variable domain: GAGVSQSPSNKVTEKGKDVELRCDPISGHTALYWYRQSLGQGLEFLIYFQGNSAPDKSGLPSDRFSAERTGGSVSTLTIQRTQQEDSAVYLCASSLTTSGGDTQYFGPGTRLTVL.

The chain links TRBV5-6 to TRBJ2-3, with 10 bases lining up with TRBD1. CDR3 length equals 15 residues. V dropped 1 base and J dropped 6; count of bases not matched to a gene: 5. From germline, CDR1 is SGHDT and CDR2 YYEEEE. The CDR3 here is CASSLLDRGSDTQYF. The CDR3 nucleotides are TGTGCCAGCAGCTTGCTGGACAGGGGGTCTGATACGCAGTATTTT.

The chain combines TRBV4-2 with TRBJ2-3; D possibly corresponds to TRBD1 (5 bases). The CDR3 length is 19 residues. Germline V gives CDR1 LGHNA, CDR2 YNFKEQ. Trimming left V 0 bases short and J 1 base short, with 20 bases between. CDR3: CASSQDELPGLGRTDTQYF. The CDR3 DNA reads TGTGCCAGCAGCCAAGACGAGTTGCCCGGGTTGGGGCGCACAGATACGCAGTATTTT.

The chain has TRBV7-9 and TRBJ2-7; 9 bases align to TRBD1. The CDR3 spans 15 residues. Per germline, CDR1 SEHNR and CDR2 FQNEAQ (reference sequence). V lost 2 bases, J lost 5 bases, and 7 bases stayed unmatched. CDR3 in amino acids: CASSLWGQGGNEQYF. CDR3 bases: TGTGCCAGCAGCTTATGGGGACAGGGCGGCAACGAGCAGTACTTC.

The chain links TRBV4-2 to TRBJ1-2; 7 bases map to TRBD1. The germline V gene encodes CDR1 LGHNA and CDR2 YNFKEQ. V lost 6 bases to trimming and J lost 2 bases; unmatched junction nucleotides: 6. CDR3 length: 14 residues. CDR3 sequence (DNA): TGTGCCAGCAGAGCTCCGGGACAGAACTATGGCTACACCTTC. Protein: CASRAPGQNYGYTF.

This chain connects TRBV6-1 to TRBJ1-1; TRBD1 is a possible D gene (5 bases). The V and J ends lost 3 bases and 1 base respectively, with 6 bases between them. The CDR3 is made up of 13 amino acids. Germline lookup yields CDR1 MNHNS and CDR2 SASEGT. The DNA for the CDR3 is TGTGCCAGCAGTGATGGACAGAACACTGAAGCTTTCTTT. This gives the protein CASSDGQNTEAFF.

The chain employs TRBV7-6 and TRBJ2-5; tentatively, D is TRBD2 (6 bases). V dropped 4 bases and J dropped 6 bases, with 15 bases sitting between them. The germline gives CDR1 SGHVS, CDR2 FNYEAQ. The CDR3 loop spans 14 amino acids. The CDR3 sequence: CASSSGPGEQTQYF. In DNA, the CDR3 is TGTGCCAGCAGCTCGGGCCCGGGGGAACAGACCCAGTACTTC.

The chain is built from TRBV27 and TRBJ2-7; 8 bases line up with TRBD1. With 5 bases clipped from V and 9 bases from J, the junction kept 12 bases outside the gene matches. Germline V gene data show CDR1 as MNHEY and CDR2 as SMNVEV (reference sequence). This CDR3 contains 14 residues. The CDR3 region has the DNA TGTGCCAGCAGTCCGCCGGGACAGGATTTAACGCAGTACTTC. Amino acid sequence: CASSPPGQDLTQYF.

This chain links TRBV6-1 with TRBJ2-3; 7 bases align to TRBD2. The CDR3 contains 16 residues. V shed 4 bases, J shed 6 bases, and the junction held 13 bases outside the gene matches. Germline CDR1 MNHNS, CDR2 SASEGT. The CDR3 nucleotides are TGTGCCAGCAGTGGTATAGCGGGCTCTTCAAGGGATACGCAGTATTTT. This sequence encodes CASSGIAGSSRDTQYF.

The chain carries TRBV27 and TRBJ2-7; tentatively, D is TRBD2 (6 bases). In germline, CDR1 is MNHEY, CDR2 SMNVEV (reference sequence). The length of the CDR3 is 15 residues. The V gene lost 2 bases and the J gene lost 3 bases, with 14 bases spanning the gap. The CDR3 spells CASSLNSLGGYEQYF. In DNA form, the CDR3 reads TGTGCCAGCAGTTTAAACTCCCTCGGGGGCTACGAGCAGTACTTC.

The table lists this clone with a few counts. This chain joins TRBV10-3 and TRBJ1-2; D not resolved. Trimming stripped 0 bases from V and 6 bases from J, with 11 bases between. Germline CDR1 is ENHRY and CDR2 is SYGVKD. The length of the CDR3 is 14 residues. CDR3 sequence reads: CAISESGGKDGYTF. In DNA form, the CDR3 reads TGTGCCATCAGTGAGTCTGGAGGGAAGGATGGCTACACCTTC.

CDR3 residues: CASSSTGQGYEQYF. The CDR3 DNA reads TGCGCCAGCAGCTCCACGGGACAGGGTTACGAGCAGTACTTC. J is TRBJ2-7 and V is TRBV5-1; 9 bases match TRBD1. This CDR3 comprises 14 residues. The germline V gene has CDR1 SGHRS and CDR2 YFSETQ. Trimming removed 3 bases from V and 4 bases from J; junction bases left unmatched: 5.

The chain uses TRBV6-9 and TRBJ2-1, with 11 bases lining up with TRBD1. The CDR3 spans 14 residues. V gave up 10 bases and J gave up 3 bases; unmatched junction bases: 5. Germline-derived CDR1 and CDR2 are MNHGY and SVAAGI. In DNA, the CDR3 is TGTGCCACAGGGACAGGGGGTAACTACAATGAGCAGTTCTTC. The encoded protein is CATGTGGNYNEQFF.

The V and J genes are TRBV29-1 and TRBJ2-1, with D uncertain. V was shortened by 7 bases and J by 9 bases, with 16 bases between the two germline ends. The CDR3 runs 12 residues. Per the germline V gene, CDR1 is SQVTM and CDR2 is ANQGSEA. CDR3 DNA: TGCAGCGGGGCCCTTTATGCACCTGAGCAGTTCTTC. Translated, it gives CSGALYAPEQFF.